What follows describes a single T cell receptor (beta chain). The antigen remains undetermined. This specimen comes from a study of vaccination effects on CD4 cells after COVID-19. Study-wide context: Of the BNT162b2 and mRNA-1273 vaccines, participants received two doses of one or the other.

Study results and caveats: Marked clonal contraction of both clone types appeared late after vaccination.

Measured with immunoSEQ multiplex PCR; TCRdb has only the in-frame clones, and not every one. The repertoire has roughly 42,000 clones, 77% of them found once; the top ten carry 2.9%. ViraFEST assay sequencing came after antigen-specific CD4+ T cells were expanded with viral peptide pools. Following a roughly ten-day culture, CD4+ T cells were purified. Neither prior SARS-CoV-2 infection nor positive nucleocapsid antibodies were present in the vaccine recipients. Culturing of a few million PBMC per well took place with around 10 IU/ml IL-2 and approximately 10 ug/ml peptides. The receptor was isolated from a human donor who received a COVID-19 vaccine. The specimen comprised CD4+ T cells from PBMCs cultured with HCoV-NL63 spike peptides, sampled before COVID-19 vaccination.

CDR3 in DNA: TGCGCCAGCAGCCAACCCCCCGGGGGACTAGCCAAAAACATTCAGTACTTC. Amino acid sequence: CASSQPPGGLAKNIQYF. The chain employs TRBV4-1 and TRBJ2-4; D perhaps matches TRBD2 (6 bases). V was clipped by 2 bases and J by 0 bases, with 14 bases between them. This CDR3 has 17 amino acids. Germline V lookup: CDR1 MGHRA, CDR2 YSYEKL.